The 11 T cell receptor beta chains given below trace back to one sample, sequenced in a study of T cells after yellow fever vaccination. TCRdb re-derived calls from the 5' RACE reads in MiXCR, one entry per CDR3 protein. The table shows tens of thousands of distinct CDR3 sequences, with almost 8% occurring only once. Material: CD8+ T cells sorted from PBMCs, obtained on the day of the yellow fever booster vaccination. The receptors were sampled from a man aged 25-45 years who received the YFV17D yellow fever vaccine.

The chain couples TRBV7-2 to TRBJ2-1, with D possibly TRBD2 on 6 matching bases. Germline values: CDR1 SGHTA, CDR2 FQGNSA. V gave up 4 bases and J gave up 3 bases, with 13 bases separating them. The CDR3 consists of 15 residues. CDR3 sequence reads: CASSSEWGLYNEQFF. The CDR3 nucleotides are TGTGCCAGCAGCTCTGAATGGGGACTCTACAATGAGCAGTTCTTC.

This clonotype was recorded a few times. This chain's CDR3 is CASSSWEEHYEQYF. As DNA, the CDR3 is TGTGCCAGCAGTTCCTGGGAGGAGCATTACGAGCAGTACTTC. The chain is built from TRBV6-5 and TRBJ2-7; D is perhaps TRBD2 (6 bases). V was pared by 4 bases and J by 4 bases, with 14 bases between. The germline V gene encodes CDR1 MNHEY and CDR2 SVGAGI. This CDR3 is built from 14 residues.

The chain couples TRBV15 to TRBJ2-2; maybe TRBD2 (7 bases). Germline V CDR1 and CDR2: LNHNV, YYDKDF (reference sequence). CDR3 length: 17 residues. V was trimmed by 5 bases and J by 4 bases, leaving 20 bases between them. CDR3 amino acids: CATSPRGGGSLTGELFF. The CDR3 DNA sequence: TGTGCCACCAGCCCTAGGGGGGGAGGCTCCCTCACCGGGGAGCTGTTTTTT.

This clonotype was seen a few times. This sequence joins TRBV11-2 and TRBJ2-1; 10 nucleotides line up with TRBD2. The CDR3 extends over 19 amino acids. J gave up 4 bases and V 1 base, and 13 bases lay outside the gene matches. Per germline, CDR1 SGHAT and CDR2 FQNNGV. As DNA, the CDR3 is TGTGCCAGCAGCTTAGGCCCCCTTATAGCGGGAGGCCCATACAATGAGCAGTTCTTC. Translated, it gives CASSLGPLIAGGPYNEQFF.

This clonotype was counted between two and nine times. The CDR3 DNA is TGTGCCAGCAGTTTTGGCCGGAGCGACACTGAAGCTTTCTTT. Its translation is CASSFGRSDTEAFF. The chain uses TRBV12-3 or TRBV12-4 and TRBJ1-1; D is uncertain. The V end was cut by 3 bases, the J end by 3 bases, with 11 bases between. This CDR3 comprises 14 residues.

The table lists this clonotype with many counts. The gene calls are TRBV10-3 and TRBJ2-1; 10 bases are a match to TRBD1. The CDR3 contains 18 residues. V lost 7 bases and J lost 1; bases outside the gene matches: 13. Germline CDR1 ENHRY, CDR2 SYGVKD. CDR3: CAITVAGMGQGSYNEQFF. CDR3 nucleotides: TGTGCCATCACGGTGGCCGGCATGGGACAGGGGTCCTACAATGAGCAGTTCTTC.

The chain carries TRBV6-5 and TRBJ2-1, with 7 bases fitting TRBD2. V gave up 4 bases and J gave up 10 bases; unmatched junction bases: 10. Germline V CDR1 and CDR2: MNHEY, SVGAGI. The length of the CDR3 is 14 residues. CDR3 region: CASSSPGLTNEQFF. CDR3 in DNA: TGTGCCAGCAGTTCCCCGGGACTAACAAACGAGCAGTTCTTC.

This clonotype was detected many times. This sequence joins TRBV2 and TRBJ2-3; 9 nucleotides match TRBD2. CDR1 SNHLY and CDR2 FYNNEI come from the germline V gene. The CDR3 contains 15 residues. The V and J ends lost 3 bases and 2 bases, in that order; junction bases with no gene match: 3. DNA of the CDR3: TGTGCCAGCAGTGATGCGGGAGGGCCCACAGATACGCAGTATTTT. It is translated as CASSDAGGPTDTQYF.

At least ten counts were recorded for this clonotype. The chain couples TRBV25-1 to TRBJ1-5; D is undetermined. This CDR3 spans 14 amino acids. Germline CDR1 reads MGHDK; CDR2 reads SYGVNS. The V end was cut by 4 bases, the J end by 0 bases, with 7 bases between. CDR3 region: CASSASNSNQPQHF. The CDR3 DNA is TGTGCCAGCAGTGCCAGTAATAGCAATCAGCCCCAGCATTTT.

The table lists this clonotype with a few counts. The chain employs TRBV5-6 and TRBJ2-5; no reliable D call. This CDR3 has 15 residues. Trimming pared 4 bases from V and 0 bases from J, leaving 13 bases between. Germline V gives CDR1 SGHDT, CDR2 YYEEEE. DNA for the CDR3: TGTGCCAGCAGCAGTTTGGCCGGAGACCAAGAGACCCAGTACTTC. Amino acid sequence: CASSSLAGDQETQYF.

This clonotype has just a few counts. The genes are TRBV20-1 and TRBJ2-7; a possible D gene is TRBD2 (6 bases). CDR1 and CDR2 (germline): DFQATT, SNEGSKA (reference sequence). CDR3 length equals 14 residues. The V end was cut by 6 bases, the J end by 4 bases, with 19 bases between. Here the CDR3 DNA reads TGCAGTGCGAAACAGCTGACGGGACTTTACGAGCAGTACTTC. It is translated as CSAKQLTGLYEQYF.